This TCR beta chain was identified during a study of OX40 agonist ivuxolimab in advanced cancers. A note on this clone: Its antigen is unknown.

Profiling relied on immunoSEQ multiplex PCR, and the TCRdb table lists in-frame clones only, not all of them. The repertoire holds 45,000 or so clones, with 70% to 90% as singletons. Findings and limits, study-wide: At 0.1 to 3.0 mg/kg, clonal expansion of CD4+ and CD8+ blood T cells had occurred by week 6. Expanded clones were, on average, more numerous among CD8+ T cells than CD4+.

This TCR was recovered from an adult with an advanced solid tumor such as melanoma, head and neck, liver or kidney cancer. This specimen consisted of CD4+ or CD8+ T cells sorted from blood, obtained in a trial of the OX40 agonist ivuxolimab.

The CDR3 DNA reads as TGTGCCAGCAGCCCTCGGGACCAATCGAACACCGGGGAGCTGTTTTTT. This encodes CASSPRDQSNTGELFF. The chain uses TRBV7-9 and TRBJ2-2; D possibly matches TRBD1 or TRBD2 (5 bases each). Looked up from germline, CDR1 is SEHNR and CDR2 is FQNEAQ (reference sequence). V lost 5 bases and J 0 bases, leaving 13 bases between the germline ends. The CDR3 has 16 amino acids. Looking up the rest from reference TRBV7-9 and TRBJ2-2 gives the full variable domain: DTGVSQNPRHKITKRGQNVTFRCDPISEHNRLYWYRQTLGQGPEFLTYFQNEAQLEKSRLLSDRFSAERPKGSFSTLEIQRTEQGDSAMYLCASSPRDQSNTGELFFGEGSRLTVL.